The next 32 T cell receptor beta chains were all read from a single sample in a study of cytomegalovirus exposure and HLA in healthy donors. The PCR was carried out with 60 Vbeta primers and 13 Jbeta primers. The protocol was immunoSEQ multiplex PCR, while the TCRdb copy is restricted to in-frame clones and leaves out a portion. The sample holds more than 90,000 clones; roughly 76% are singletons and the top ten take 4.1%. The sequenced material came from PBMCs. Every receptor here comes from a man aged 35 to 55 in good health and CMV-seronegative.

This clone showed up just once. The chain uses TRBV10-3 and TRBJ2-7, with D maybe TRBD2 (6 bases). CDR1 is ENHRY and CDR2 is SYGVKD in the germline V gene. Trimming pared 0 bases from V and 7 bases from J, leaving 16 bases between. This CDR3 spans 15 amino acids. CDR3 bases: TGTGCCATCAGTGAGTCTAGTCGCGGGGTTTGGGAGCAGTACTTC. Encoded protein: CAISESSRGVWEQYF.

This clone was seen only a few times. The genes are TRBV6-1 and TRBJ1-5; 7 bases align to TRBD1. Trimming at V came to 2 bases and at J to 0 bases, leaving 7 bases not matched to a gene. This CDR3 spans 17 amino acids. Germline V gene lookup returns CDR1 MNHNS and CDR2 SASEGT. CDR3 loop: CASSETGQLYSNQPQHF. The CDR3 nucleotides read TGTGCCAGCAGTGAAACGGGACAGCTGTATAGCAATCAGCCCCAGCATTTT.

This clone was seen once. The CDR3 DNA reads as TGTGCCAGCAGCACCGGACCTAGCGGGGGGGCCGAGAATGAGCAGTTCTTC. This gives the protein CASSTGPSGGAENEQFF. This sequence joins TRBV7-9 and TRBJ2-1; 12 nucleotides agree with TRBD2. Unmatched junction bases numbered 12, after V lost 5 bases and J lost 7 bases. This CDR3 has 17 residues. CDR1 and CDR2 (germline): SEHNR, FQNEAQ (reference sequence).

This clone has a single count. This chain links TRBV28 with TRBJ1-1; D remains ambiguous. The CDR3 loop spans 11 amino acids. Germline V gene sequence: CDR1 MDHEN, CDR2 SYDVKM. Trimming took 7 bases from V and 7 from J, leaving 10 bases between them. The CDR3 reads CASILRSEAFF. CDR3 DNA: TGTGCCAGCATTCTGAGGAGTGAAGCTTTCTTT. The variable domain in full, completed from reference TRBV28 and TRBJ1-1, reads DVKVTQSSRYLVKRTGEKVFLECVQDMDHENMFWYRQDPGLGLRLIYFSYDVKMKEKGDIPEGYSVSREKKERFSLILESASTNQTSMYLCASILRSEAFFGQGTRLTVV.

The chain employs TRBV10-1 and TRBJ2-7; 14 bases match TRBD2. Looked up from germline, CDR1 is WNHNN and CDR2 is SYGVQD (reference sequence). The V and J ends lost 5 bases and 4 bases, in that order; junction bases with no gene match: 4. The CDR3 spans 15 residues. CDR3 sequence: CASSSGTSGGYEQYF. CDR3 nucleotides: TGCGCCAGCAGTTCTGGGACTAGCGGGGGATACGAGCAGTACTTC.

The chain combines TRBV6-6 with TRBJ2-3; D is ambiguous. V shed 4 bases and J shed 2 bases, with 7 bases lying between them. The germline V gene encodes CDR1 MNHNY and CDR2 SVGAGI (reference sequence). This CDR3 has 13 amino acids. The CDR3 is CASSSQVTDTQYF. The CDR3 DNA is TGTGCCAGCAGTTCTCAGGTCACAGATACGCAGTATTTT.

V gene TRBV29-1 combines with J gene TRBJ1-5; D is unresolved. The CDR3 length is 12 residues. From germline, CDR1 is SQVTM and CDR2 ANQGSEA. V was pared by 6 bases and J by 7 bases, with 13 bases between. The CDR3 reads CSVAQMGQPQHF. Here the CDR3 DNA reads TGCAGCGTAGCTCAGATGGGCCAGCCCCAGCATTTT.

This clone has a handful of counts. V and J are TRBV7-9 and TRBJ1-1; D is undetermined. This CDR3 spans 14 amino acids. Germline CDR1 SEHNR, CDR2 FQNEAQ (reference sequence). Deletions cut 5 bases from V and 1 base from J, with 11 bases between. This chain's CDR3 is CASSPPVGNTEAFF. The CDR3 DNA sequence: TGTGCCAGCAGCCCTCCGGTCGGGAACACTGAAGCTTTCTTT.

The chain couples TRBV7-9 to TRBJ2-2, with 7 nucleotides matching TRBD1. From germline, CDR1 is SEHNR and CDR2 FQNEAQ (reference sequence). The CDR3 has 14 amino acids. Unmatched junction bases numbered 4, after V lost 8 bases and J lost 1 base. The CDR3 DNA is TGTGCCAGCCAGGGGGATCTGAACACCGGGGAGCTGTTTTTT. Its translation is CASQGDLNTGELFF.

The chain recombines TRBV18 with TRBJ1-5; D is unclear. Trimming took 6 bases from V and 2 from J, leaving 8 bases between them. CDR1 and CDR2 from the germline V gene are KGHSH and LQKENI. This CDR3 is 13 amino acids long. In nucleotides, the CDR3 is TGTGCCAGCTCCATGGCGGGCAATCAGCCCCAGCATTTT. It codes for CASSMAGNQPQHF.

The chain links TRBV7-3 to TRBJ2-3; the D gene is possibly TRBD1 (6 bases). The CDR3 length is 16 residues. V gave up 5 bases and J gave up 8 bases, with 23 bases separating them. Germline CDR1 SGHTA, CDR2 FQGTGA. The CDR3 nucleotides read TGTGCCAGCAGCCCAGCAGAGGGGGTCATAGGTTCTACGCAGTATTTT. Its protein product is CASSPAEGVIGSTQYF.

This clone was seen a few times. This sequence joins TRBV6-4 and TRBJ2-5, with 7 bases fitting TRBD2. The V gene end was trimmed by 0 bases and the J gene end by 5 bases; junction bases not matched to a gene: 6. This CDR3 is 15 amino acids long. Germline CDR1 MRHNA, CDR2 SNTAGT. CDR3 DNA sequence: TGTGCCAGCAGTGACTCGTTTGGGGAGGGGGAGACCCAGTACTTC. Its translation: CASSDSFGEGETQYF.

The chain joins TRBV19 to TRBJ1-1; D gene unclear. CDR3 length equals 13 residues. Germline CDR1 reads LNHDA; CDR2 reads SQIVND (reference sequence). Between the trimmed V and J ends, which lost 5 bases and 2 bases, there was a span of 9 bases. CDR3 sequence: CASSAQDNTEAFF. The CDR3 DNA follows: TGTGCCAGTAGTGCCCAGGATAACACTGAAGCTTTCTTT.

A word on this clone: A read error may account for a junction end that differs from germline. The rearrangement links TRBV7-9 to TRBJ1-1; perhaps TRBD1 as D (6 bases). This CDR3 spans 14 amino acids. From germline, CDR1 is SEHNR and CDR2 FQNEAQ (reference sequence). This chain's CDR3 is CSSSLEDSSTEAFF. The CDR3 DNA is TGTTCCAGCAGCTTAGAGGACAGCTCCACTGAAGCTTTCTTT.

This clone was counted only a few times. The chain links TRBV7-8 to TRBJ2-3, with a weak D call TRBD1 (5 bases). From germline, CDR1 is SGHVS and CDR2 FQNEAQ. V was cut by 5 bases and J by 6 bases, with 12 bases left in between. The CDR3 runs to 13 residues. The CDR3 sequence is CASSLPGRDTQYF. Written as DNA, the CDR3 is TGTGCCAGCAGCCTGCCAGGGCGGGATACGCAGTATTTT.

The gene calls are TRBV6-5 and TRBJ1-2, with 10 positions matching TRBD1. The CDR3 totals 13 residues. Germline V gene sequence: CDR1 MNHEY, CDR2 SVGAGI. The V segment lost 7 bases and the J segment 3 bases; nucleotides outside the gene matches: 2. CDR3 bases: TGTGCCAGCACAGGGACAGGGGACTATGGCTACACCTTC. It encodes CASTGTGDYGYTF.

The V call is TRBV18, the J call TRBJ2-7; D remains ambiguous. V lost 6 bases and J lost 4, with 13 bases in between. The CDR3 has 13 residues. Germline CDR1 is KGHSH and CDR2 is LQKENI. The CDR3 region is CASSLEFKYEQYV. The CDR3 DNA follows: TGTGCCAGCTCGCTGGAGTTCAAGTACGAGCAGTACGTC.

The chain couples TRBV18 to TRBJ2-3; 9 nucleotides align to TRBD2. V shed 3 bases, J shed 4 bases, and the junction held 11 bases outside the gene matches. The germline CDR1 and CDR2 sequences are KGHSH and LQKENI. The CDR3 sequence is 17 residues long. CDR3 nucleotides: TGTGCCAGCTCACCCTCTCTTGCGGGGGGGCAATCAGATACGCAGTATTTT. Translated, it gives CASSPSLAGGQSDTQYF.

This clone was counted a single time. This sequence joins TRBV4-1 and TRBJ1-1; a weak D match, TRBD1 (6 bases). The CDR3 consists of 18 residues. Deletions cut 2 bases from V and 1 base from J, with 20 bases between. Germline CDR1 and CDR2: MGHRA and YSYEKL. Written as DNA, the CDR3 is TGCGCCAGCAGCCAACCTGCACCCCGGGACAAAAGGAACACTGAAGCTTTCTTT. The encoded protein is CASSQPAPRDKRNTEAFF.

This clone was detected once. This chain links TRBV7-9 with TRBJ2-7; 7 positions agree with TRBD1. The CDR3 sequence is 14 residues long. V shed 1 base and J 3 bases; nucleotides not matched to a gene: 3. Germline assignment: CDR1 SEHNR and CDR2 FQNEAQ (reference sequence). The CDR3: CASSLGQGLYEQYV. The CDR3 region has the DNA TGTGCCAGCAGCTTAGGACAGGGCCTCTACGAGCAGTACGTC.

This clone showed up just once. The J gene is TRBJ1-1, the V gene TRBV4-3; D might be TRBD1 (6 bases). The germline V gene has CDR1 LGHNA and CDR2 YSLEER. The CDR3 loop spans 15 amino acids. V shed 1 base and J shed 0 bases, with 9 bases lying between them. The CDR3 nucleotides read TGCGCCAGCAGCCAAGGCAGGGGAATGAACACTGAAGCTTTCTTT. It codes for CASSQGRGMNTEAFF.

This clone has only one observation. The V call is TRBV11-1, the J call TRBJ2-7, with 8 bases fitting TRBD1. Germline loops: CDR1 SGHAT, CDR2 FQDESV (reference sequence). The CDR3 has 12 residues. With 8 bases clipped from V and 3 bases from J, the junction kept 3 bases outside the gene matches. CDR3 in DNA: TGTGCCAGCCGGACAGGGAACTACGAGCAGTACTTC. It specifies CASRTGNYEQYF.

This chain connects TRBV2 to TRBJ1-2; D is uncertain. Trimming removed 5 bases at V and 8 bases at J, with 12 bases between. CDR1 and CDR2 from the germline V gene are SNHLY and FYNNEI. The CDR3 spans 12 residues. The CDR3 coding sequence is TGTGCCAGCAGTTTAGGGTCGGGGGGCTACACCTTC. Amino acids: CASSLGSGGYTF. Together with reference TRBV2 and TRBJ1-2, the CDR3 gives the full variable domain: EPEVTQTPSHQVTQMGQEVILRCVPISNHLYFYWYRQILGQKVEFLVSFYNNEISEKSEIFDDQFSVERPDGSNFTLKIRSTKLEDSAMYFCASSLGSGGYTFGSGTRLTVV.

The CDR3 sequence is CAWSSWEGGYTF. The CDR3 nucleotides read TGTGCCTGGAGTTCATGGGAGGGCGGCTACACCTTC. The chain couples TRBV30 to TRBJ1-2; D unresolved. Trimming left V 2 bases short and J 8 bases short, with 12 bases between. The CDR3 consists of 12 residues. The germline V gene encodes CDR1 GTSNPN and CDR2 SVGIG (reference sequence).

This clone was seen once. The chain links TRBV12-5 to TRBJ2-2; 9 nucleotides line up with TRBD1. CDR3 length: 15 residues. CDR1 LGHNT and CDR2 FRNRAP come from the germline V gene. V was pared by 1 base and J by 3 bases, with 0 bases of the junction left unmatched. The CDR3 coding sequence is TGTGCTAGTGGTTTGGGACAGGGGGACACCGGGGAGCTGTTTTTT. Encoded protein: CASGLGQGDTGELFF. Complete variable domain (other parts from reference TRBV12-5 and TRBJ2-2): DARVTQTPRHKVTEMGQEVTMRCQPILGHNTVFWYRQTMMQGLELLAYFRNRAPLDDSGMPKDRFSAEMPDATLATLKIQPSEPRDSAVYFCASGLGQGDTGELFFGEGSRLTVL.

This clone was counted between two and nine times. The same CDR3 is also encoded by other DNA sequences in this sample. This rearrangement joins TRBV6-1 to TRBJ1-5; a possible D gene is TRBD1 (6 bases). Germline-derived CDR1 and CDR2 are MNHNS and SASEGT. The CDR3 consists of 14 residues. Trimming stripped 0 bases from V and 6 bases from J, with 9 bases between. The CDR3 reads CASSEAPGVQPQHF. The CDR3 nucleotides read TGTGCCAGCAGTGAAGCGCCAGGGGTTCAGCCCCAGCATTTT.

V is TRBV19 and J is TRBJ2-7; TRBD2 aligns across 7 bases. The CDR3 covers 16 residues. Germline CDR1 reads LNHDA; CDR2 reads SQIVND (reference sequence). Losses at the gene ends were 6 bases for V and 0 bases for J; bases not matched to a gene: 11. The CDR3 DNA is TGTGCCAGTAGCGACCCGGGGGGTGTGAGCTCCTACGAGCAGTACTTC. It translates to CASSDPGGVSSYEQYF. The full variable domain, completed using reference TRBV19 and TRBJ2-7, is DGGITQSPKYLFRKEGQNVTLSCEQNLNHDAMYWYRQDPGQGLRLIYYSQIVNDFQKGDIAEGYSVSREKKESFPLTVTSAQKNPTAFYLCASSDPGGVSSYEQYFGPGTRLTVT.

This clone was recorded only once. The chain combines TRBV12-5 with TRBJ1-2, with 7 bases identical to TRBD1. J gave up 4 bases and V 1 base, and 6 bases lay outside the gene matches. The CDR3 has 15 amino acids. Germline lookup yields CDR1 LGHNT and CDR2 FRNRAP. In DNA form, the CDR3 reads TGTGCTAGTGGTTTGGGTCAGGGGGTGGCCTATGGCTACACCTTC. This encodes CASGLGQGVAYGYTF.

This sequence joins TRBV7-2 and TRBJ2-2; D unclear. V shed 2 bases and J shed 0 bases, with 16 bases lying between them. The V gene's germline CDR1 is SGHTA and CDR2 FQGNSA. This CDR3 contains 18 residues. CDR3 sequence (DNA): TGTGCCAGCAGCTTAAATGTCGGTGTCTTCTCGAACACCGGGGAGCTGTTTTTT. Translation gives CASSLNVGVFSNTGELFF.

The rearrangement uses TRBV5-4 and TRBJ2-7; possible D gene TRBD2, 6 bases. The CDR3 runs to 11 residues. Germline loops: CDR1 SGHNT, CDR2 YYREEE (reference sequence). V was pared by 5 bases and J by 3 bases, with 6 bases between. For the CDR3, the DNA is TGTGCCAGCAGAGCGGGCTACGAGCAGTACTTC. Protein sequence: CASRAGYEQYF.

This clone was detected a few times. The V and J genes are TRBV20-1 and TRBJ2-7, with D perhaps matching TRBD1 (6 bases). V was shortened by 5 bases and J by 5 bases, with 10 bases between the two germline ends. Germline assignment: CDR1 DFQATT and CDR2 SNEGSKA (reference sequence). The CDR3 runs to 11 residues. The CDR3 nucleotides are TGCAGTGCTGGACAGTTCGACGAGCAGTACTTC. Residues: CSAGQFDEQYF.

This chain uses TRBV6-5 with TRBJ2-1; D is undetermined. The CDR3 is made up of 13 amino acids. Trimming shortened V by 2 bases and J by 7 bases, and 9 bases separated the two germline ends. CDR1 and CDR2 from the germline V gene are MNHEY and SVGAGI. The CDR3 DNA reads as TGTGCCAGCAGTTACGAGAGTAGAAATGAGCAGTTCTTC. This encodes CASSYESRNEQFF.